The following is a T cell receptor beta chain sequence with its context. Its target is unknown. Sequencing used immunoSEQ multiplex PCR; TCRdb keeps in-frame clones, though not all of them. The sample consists of over 50,000 clones, around 78% of them appearing once. The germline V gene has CDR1 SGDLS and CDR2 YYNGEE. V trimming: 5 bases; J trimming: 2 bases; junction bases outside the gene matches: 6. The CDR3 extends over 15 amino acids. Brentuximab vedotin exposure varied among the patients, all of whom had relapsed after autologous stem cell transplantation. The data belong to a study of PD-1 blockade in classical Hodgkin lymphoma. The study's findings and limits: The study found complete responders had baseline diversity similar to newly diagnosed patients. Possibly reflecting disease activity or prior therapy, repertoire differences have causes that remain undefined.

The sample consisted of peripheral blood mononuclear cells (PBMCs), taken before the second cycle of nivolumab. The clonotype comes from a human donor with classical Hodgkin lymphoma. The V gene is TRBV9, the J gene TRBJ2-3, with TRBD2 matching 9 bases. CDR3 in amino acids: CASRASGKNTDTQYF. In DNA form, the CDR3 reads TGTGCCAGCAGGGCTAGCGGGAAAAACACAGATACGCAGTATTTT.